The clone carrying this T cell receptor (beta chain) was observed a handful of times. What it binds is not known. The data were obtained in a study of cytomegalovirus exposure and HLA in healthy donors. General observations from the study: Later work found that TCR association rates differed between HLA loci; DRB1 had the most and HLA-C the fewest. In vitro, a few CMV-associated chains proved specific for CMV antigens. V- and J-gene trimming of TCR beta was linked (in a later analysis) to a missense DCLRE1C variant.

Researchers ran the PCR with 60 Vbeta and 13 Jbeta primers. Profiled with immunoSEQ multiplex PCR; TCRdb holds only in-frame clones, not every one. The profile shows approximately 220,000 clones, 60% to 85% of them singletons. This CDR3 is 14 amino acids long. The germline gives CDR1 SGHTA, CDR2 FQGNSA. J lost 0 bases, V lost 8 bases, and 5 bases had no gene match. Sequences were obtained from PBMCs. The source is a man aged 40-50 years in good health and CMV-seronegative. The chain is built from TRBV7-2 and TRBJ2-3, with TRBD1 matching 7 bases. In DNA form, the CDR3 reads TGTGCCAGCCGGGGACAGAAGAGCACAGATACGCAGTATTTT. This codes for CASRGQKSTDTQYF.